This T cell receptor beta chain was sequenced in a study of T cells after yellow fever vaccination. TCRdb analysed the 5' RACE reads with MiXCR anew, one entry per CDR3 protein. The sample holds a few hundred thousand distinct CDR3 sequences, about 5.2% seen once. This CDR3 has 12 residues. V shed 3 bases and J 5 bases; nucleotides not matched to a gene: 0. CDR1 SEHNR and CDR2 FQNEAQ come from the germline V gene (reference sequence). This clonotype was counted at least ten times. The source material was CD4+ T cells sorted from PBMCs, sampled on the day of the yellow fever booster vaccination. The J gene is TRBJ2-7, the V gene TRBV7-9; 8 bases are a match to TRBD1. The receptor comes from a man between 18 and 29 years old who received the YFV17D yellow fever vaccine. Here the CDR3 reads CASSLTGDEQYV. Here the CDR3 DNA reads TGTGCCAGCAGCTTGACAGGGGACGAGCAGTACGTC.